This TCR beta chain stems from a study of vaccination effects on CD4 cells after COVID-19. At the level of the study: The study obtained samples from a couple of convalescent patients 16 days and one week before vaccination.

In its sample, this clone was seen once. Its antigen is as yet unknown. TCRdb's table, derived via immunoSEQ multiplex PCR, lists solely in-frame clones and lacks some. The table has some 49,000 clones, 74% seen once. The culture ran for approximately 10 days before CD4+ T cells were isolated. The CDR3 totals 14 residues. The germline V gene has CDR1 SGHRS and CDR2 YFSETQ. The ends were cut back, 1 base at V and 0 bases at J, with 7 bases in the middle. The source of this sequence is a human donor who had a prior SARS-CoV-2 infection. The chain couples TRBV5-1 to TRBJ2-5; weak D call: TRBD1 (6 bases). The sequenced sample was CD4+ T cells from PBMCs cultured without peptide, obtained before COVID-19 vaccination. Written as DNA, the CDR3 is TGCGCCAGCAGCTTGAGGGGGAACCAAGAGACCCAGTACTTC. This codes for CASSLRGNQETQYF. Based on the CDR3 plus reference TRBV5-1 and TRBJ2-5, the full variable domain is KAGVTQTPRYLIKTRGQQVTLSCSPISGHRSVSWYQQTPGQGLQFLFEYFSETQRNKGNFPGRFSGRQFSNSRSEMNVSTLELGDSALYLCASSLRGNQETQYFGPGTRLLVL.